This TCR beta chain appears in the sequencing data of a study of blood T cells in healthy people across ages. The study, taken as a whole, reports: A roughly linear fall in TCR beta diversity per million T cells was seen with increasing age. Whereas aged donors had fewer naive CD4+ cells, long-lived donors had more of them and higher diversity. The CMV status of each donor remained undetermined, and this could have confounded shifts in expanded clonotypes.

Comment on this clonotype: The antigen remains unidentified.

This CDR3 has 14 amino acids. V lost 3 bases and J lost 6, with 15 bases in between. Per-sample PBMC isolation yielded at least 6.5 million cells. A J-beta primer mix and a sample-barcoded 5' primer were used in a second PCR of about 7 to 11 cycles. TCRdb analysed the 5' RACE reads with MiXCR anew, one entry per CDR3 protein. This table holds approximately 1.5 million distinct CDR3 sequences, 30% to 40% found once. Sequenced sample: blood. This TCR came from a woman in her 30s in good health. J is TRBJ2-7 and V is TRBV12-3 or TRBV12-4, with D perhaps matching TRBD1 or TRBD2 (5 bases each). CDR3 loop: CASSFGKDKGEQYF. As DNA, the CDR3 is TGTGCCAGCAGTTTCGGGAAGGACAAGGGCGAGCAGTACTTC.